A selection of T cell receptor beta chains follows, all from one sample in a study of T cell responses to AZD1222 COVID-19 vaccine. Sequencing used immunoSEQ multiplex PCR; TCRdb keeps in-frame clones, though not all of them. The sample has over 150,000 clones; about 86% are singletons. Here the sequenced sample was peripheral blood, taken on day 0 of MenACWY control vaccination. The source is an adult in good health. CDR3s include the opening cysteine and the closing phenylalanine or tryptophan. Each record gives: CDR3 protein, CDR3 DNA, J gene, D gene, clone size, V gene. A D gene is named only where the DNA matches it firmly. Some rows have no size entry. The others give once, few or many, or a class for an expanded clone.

CDR3: CASSERTGTVGYTF
DNA: TGTGCCAGCAGTGAACGAACGGGAACGGTGGGCTACACCTTC
J: TRBJ1-2
D: NA
size: NA
V: TRBV6-1

CDR3: CAWSSLPMNTEAFF
DNA: TGTGCCTGGAGCTCACTACCTATGAACACTGAAGCTTTCTTT
J: TRBJ1-1
D: NA
size: NA
V: TRBV30

CDR3: CASSLVVGGLTNYGYTF
DNA: TGTGCCAGCAGCTTAGTCGTAGGAGGTCTTACTAACTATGGCTACACCTTC
J: TRBJ1-2
D: NA
size: NA
V: TRBV13

CDR3: CATSRGTQLNYGYTF
DNA: TGTGCCACCAGCAGAGGGACACAACTCAACTATGGCTACACCTTC
J: TRBJ1-2
D: NA
size: once
V: TRBV15

CDR3: CASSPSTGAYEQYF
DNA: TGTGCCAGCAGTCCTTCGACAGGGGCCTACGAGCAGTACTTC
J: TRBJ2-7
D: TRBD1
size: NA
V: TRBV6-5

CDR3: CASSSIGGAYGYTF
DNA: TGTGCCAGCAGCTCAATAGGGGGCGCCTATGGCTACACCTTC
J: TRBJ1-2
D: TRBD1
size: NA
V: TRBV7-9

CDR3: CASSQTNTGQPQHF
DNA: TGTGCCAGCAGCCAAACGAACACGGGGCAGCCCCAGCATTTT
J: TRBJ1-5
D: NA
size: NA
V: TRBV3-1/TRBV3-2

CDR3: CATSRDVRTGELFF
DNA: TGTGCCACCAGCAGAGATGTACGCACCGGGGAGCTGTTTTTT
J: TRBJ2-2
D: NA
size: NA
V: TRBV15

CDR3: CASSEAPRDSPLHF
DNA: TGTGCCAGCAGTGAAGCCCCCCGGGATTCACCCCTCCACTTT
J: TRBJ1-6
D: NA
size: NA
V: TRBV6-1

CDR3: CATSDSRAGAETQYF
DNA: TGTGCCACCAGTGATTCTCGGGCGGGAGCAGAGACCCAGTACTTC
J: TRBJ2-5
D: TRBD2
size: NA
V: TRBV24-1

CDR3: CASSRPEPSYNEQFF
DNA: TGTGCCAGCAGCCGCCCGGAGCCTTCCTACAATGAGCAGTTCTTC
J: TRBJ2-1
D: NA
size: NA
V: TRBV5-4

CDR3: CASSSGGSVYSMQYF
DNA: TGCGCCAGCAGCAGTGGGGGGTCGGTCTACAGCATGCAGTATTTT
J: TRBJ2-3
D: NA
size: once
V: TRBV4-3

CDR3: CTSSQMDTEAFF
DNA: TGCACCAGCAGCCAAATGGACACTGAAGCTTTCTTT
J: TRBJ1-1
D: NA
size: once
V: TRBV1

CDR3: CASRVGDTQYF
DNA: TGTGCCAGCAGGGTTGGAGATACGCAGTATTTT
J: TRBJ2-3
D: NA
size: NA
V: TRBV9

CDR3: CASSEAGTLQFF
DNA: TGTGCCAGCAGTGAAGCGGGCACGCTGCAGTTCTTC
J: TRBJ2-1
D: NA
size: NA
V: TRBV6-1

CDR3: CATNAVTQLAYGYTF
DNA: TGTGCCACCAACGCGGTGACGCAGCTTGCCTATGGCTACACCTTC
J: TRBJ1-2
D: NA
size: NA
V: TRBV11-2

CDR3: CASSSAAPYNSPLHF
DNA: TGTGCCAGCAGTTCGGCAGCACCCTATAATTCACCCCTCCACTTT
J: TRBJ1-6
D: NA
size: few
V: TRBV27

CDR3: CASSLSGGAYEQFF
DNA: TGTGCCAGCAGCCTAAGCGGGGGGGCGTACGAGCAGTTCTTC
J: TRBJ2-1
D: TRBD2
size: NA
V: TRBV3-1/TRBV3-2

CDR3: CASSPRTDSGNTIYF
DNA: TGTGCCAGCAGCCCACGGACAGACTCTGGAAACACCATATATTTT
J: TRBJ1-3
D: NA
size: NA
V: TRBV9

CDR3: CASGVGQPTDTQYF
DNA: TGTGCTAGTGGTGTCGGACAGCCCACAGATACGCAGTATTTT
J: TRBJ2-3
D: NA
size: NA
V: TRBV12-5

CDR3: CASRDPPNTGELFF
DNA: TGTGCCTCCCGGGACCCCCCGAACACCGGGGAGCTGTTTTTT
J: TRBJ2-2
D: NA
size: NA
V: TRBV6-5

CDR3: CASSALAGGLTNTQYF
DNA: TGTGCCAGCAGCGCATTAGCGGGGGGGCTTACTAATACGCAGTATTTT
J: TRBJ2-3
D: TRBD2
size: NA
V: TRBV7-9